The 4 T cell receptor beta chains below all came from one sample that was sequenced in a study of blood T cell repertoires in COVID-19. Method: immunoSEQ multiplex PCR; TCRdb's copy keeps in-frame clones and lacks some. The profile covers 200,000 to 250,000 clones, with approximately 85% appearing a single time and around 0.96% taken by the ten largest. The sample taken for sequencing was peripheral blood. Every receptor here comes from a man between 35 and 55 years old with acute or convalescent COVID-19.

This sequence joins TRBV28 and TRBJ1-5; D may be TRBD1 (5 bases). Germline values: CDR1 MDHEN, CDR2 SYDVKM. The CDR3 consists of 18 residues. V dropped 3 bases and J dropped 2 bases, with 20 bases sitting between them. Written as DNA, the CDR3 is TGTGCCAGCAGTTTCTTTCGGGGGTCACAAGGAGGCAATCAGCCCCAGCATTTT. This sequence encodes CASSFFRGSQGGNQPQHF.

The chain links TRBV4-1 to TRBJ1-4; possible D gene TRBD1, 6 bases. V lost 3 bases to trimming and J lost 3 bases, with 11 bases between them. CDR3 size: 15 residues. Germline assignment: CDR1 MGHRA and CDR2 YSYEKL. The CDR3 region has the DNA TGCGCCAGCAGCCAGACAGGAGTAGCTAATGAAAAACTGTTTTTT. As protein: CASSQTGVANEKLFF.

This clone has just a few counts. V usage is TRBV5-8 and J usage is TRBJ1-1; TRBD1 is a possible D gene (5 bases). CDR1 and CDR2 from the germline V gene are SGHTS and YDEGEE. With 4 bases removed from V and 4 bases from J, the gap between germline ends came to 14 bases. This CDR3 region has 14 residues. The CDR3 spells CASSPRGVVTEAFF. The CDR3 coding sequence is TGTGCCAGCAGCCCCCGGGGGGTAGTCACTGAAGCTTTCTTT.

The chain employs TRBV7-8 and TRBJ2-5; 8 bases line up with TRBD1. CDR1 SGHVS and CDR2 FQNEAQ come from the germline V gene. With 4 bases clipped from V and 2 bases from J, the junction kept 3 bases outside the gene matches. This CDR3 contains 14 residues. The DNA for the CDR3 is TGTGCCAGCAGCTGGTGGGACAGGCAAGAGACCCAGTACTTC. This gives the protein CASSWWDRQETQYF.